These 2 T cell receptor beta chains were all obtained from the same sample, sequenced in a study of cytomegalovirus exposure and HLA in healthy donors. The PCR used 60 Vbeta and 13 Jbeta primers. The repertoire was sequenced with immunoSEQ multiplex PCR; TCRdb's copy has only in-frame clones and lacks some. The sample lists under 200,000 clones, about 75% occurring once. The sequenced sample was PBMCs. These receptors were taken from a woman aged 45-65 years in good health and CMV-seropositive.

This chain uses TRBV27 with TRBJ1-2; 9 bases fit TRBD1. The CDR3 is 13 residues long. Trimming cost V 8 bases and J 5 bases; bases outside gene matches: 6. Germline V lookup: CDR1 MNHEY, CDR2 SMNVEV (reference sequence). The CDR3, as DNA: TGTGCCAGCGGGCGACAGGGGGTATATGGCTACACCTTC. It translates to CASGRQGVYGYTF.

The rearrangement joins TRBV11-2 to TRBJ2-7; a weak D match, TRBD1 (6 bases). Germline CDR1 and CDR2: SGHAT and FQNNGV. V was trimmed by 2 bases and J by 4 bases, leaving 21 bases between them. The CDR3 length is 17 residues. CDR3 loop: CASSLWGRARGVYEQYF. The CDR3 DNA is TGTGCCAGCAGCTTATGGGGCAGGGCCAGGGGTGTTTACGAGCAGTACTTC.